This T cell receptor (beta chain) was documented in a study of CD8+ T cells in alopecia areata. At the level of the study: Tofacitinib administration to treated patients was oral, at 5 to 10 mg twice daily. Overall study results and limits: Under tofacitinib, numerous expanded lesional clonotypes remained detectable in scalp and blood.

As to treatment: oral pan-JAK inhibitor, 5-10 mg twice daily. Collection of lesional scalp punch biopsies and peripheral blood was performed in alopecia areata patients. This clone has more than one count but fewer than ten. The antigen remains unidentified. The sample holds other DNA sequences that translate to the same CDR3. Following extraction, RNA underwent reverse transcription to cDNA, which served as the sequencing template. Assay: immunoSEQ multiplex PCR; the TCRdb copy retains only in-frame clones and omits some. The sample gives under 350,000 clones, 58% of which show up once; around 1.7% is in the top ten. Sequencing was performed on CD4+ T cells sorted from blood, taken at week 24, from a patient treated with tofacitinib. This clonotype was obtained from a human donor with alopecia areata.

DNA for the CDR3: TGCAGCGTAGGGGGACGGATGAACACTGAAGCTTTCTTT. Its translation is CSVGGRMNTEAFF. The chain employs TRBV29-1 and TRBJ1-1; D might be TRBD1 (6 bases). Germline V gives CDR1 SQVTM, CDR2 ANQGSEA. The V and J ends lost 6 bases and 0 bases respectively, with 11 bases between them. The CDR3 contains 13 residues.